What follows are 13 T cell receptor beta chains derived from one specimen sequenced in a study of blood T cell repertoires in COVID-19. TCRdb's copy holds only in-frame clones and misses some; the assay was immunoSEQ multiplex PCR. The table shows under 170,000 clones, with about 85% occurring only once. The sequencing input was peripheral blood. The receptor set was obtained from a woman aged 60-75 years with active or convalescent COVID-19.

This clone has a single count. In DNA, the CDR3 is TGTGCCAGCAGGGGACAGGGGACTGGCACCGGGGAGCTGTTTTTT. Translated, it gives CASRGQGTGTGELFF. The chain uses TRBV2 and TRBJ2-2, with 10 bases fitting TRBD1. The CDR3 has 15 residues. Germline CDR1 reads SNHLY; CDR2 reads FYNNEI. Trimming removed 6 bases from V and 4 bases from J; junction bases left unmatched: 5. The variable domain in full, with the rest retrieved from reference TRBV2 and TRBJ2-2, is EPEVTQTPSHQVTQMGQEVILRCVPISNHLYFYWYRQILGQKVEFLVSFYNNEISEKSEIFDDQFSVERPDGSNFTLKIRSTKLEDSAMYFCASRGQGTGTGELFFGEGSRLTVL.

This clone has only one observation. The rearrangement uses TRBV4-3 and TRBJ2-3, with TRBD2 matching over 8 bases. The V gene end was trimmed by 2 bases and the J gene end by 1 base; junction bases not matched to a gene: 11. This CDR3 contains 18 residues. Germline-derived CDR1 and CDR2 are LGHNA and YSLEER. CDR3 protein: CASSQSWVAGTRTDTQYF. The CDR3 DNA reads TGCGCCAGCAGCCAATCATGGGTAGCGGGAACACGCACAGATACGCAGTATTTT.

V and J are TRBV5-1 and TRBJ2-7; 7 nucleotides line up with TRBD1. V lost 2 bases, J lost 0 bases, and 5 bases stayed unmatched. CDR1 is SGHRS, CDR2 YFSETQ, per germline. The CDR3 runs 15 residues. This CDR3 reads CASSLTGESSYEQYF. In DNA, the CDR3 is TGCGCCAGCAGCTTAACAGGGGAGAGCTCCTACGAGCAGTACTTC.

The CDR3 DNA reads TGTGCCAGTAGTATCGGCCTGCAGGGGACATACGAGCAGTACTTC. It encodes CASSIGLQGTYEQYF. The genes are TRBV19 and TRBJ2-7; a possible D gene is TRBD1 (6 bases). From germline, CDR1 is LNHDA and CDR2 SQIVND (reference sequence). The length of the CDR3 is 15 residues. V was cut by 3 bases and J by 4 bases, with 16 bases left in between. Full variable domain (missing parts from reference TRBV19 and TRBJ2-7): DGGITQSPKYLFRKEGQNVTLSCEQNLNHDAMYWYRQDPGQGLRLIYYSQIVNDFQKGDIAEGYSVSREKKESFPLTVTSAQKNPTAFYLCASSIGLQGTYEQYFGPGTRLTVT.

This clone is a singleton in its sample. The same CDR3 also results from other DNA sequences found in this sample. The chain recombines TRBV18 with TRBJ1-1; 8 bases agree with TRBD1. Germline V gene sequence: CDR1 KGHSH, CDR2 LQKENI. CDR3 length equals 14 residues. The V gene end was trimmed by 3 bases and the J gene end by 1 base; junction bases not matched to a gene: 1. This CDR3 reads CASSPQGANTEAFF. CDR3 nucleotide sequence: TGTGCCAGCTCACCTCAGGGGGCGAACACTGAAGCTTTCTTT.

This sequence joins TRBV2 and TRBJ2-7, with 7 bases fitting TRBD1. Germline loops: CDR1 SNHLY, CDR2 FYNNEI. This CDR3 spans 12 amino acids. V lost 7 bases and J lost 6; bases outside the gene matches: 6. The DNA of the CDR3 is TGTGCCAGCACCGAACAGGGGTTCGAGCAGTACTTC. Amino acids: CASTEQGFEQYF.

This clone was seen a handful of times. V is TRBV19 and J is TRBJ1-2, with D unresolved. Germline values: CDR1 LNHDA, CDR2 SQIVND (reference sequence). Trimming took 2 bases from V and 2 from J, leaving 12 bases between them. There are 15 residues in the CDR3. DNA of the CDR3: TGTGCCAGTAGTATACACAGTCCGATCAACTATGGCTACACCTTC. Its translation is CASSIHSPINYGYTF.

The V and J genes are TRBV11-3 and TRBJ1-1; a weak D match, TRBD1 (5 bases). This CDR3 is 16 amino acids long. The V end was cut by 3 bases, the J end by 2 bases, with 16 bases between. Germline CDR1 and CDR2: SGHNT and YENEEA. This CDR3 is CASSFPRVAKNTEAFF. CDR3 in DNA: TGTGCCAGCAGCTTCCCCAGGGTCGCCAAAAACACTGAAGCTTTCTTT.

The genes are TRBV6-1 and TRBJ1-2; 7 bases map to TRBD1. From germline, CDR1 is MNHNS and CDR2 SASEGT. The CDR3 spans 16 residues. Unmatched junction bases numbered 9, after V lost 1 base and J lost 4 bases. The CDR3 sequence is CASSEEGLGGGYGYTF. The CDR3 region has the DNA TGTGCCAGCAGTGAAGAAGGTCTAGGGGGCGGCTATGGCTACACCTTC.

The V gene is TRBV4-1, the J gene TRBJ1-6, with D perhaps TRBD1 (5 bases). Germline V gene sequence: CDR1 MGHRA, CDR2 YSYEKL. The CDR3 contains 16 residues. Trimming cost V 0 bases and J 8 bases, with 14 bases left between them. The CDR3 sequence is CASSQETDLRDSPLHF. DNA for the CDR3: TGCGCCAGCAGCCAAGAAACAGACCTCAGGGATTCACCCCTCCACTTT.

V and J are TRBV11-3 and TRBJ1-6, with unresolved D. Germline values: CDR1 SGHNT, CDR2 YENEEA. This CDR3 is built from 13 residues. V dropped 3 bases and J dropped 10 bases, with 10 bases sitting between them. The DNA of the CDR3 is TGTGCCAGCAGCTTCCAGGTCCACTCACCCCTCCACTTT. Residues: CASSFQVHSPLHF.

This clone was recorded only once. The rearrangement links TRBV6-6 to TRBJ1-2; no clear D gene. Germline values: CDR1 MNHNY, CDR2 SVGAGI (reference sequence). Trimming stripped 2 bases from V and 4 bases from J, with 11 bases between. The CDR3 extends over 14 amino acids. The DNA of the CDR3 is TGTGCCAGCAGTTACGTGGCCGCTTCCTATGGCTACACCTTC. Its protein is CASSYVAASYGYTF.

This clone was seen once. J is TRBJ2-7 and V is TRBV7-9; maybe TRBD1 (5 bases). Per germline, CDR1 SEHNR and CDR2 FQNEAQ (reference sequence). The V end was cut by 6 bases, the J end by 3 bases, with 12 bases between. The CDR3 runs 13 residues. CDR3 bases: TGTGCCAGCAGGCCAGGACACCACTACGAGCAGTACTTC. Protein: CASRPGHHYEQYF.